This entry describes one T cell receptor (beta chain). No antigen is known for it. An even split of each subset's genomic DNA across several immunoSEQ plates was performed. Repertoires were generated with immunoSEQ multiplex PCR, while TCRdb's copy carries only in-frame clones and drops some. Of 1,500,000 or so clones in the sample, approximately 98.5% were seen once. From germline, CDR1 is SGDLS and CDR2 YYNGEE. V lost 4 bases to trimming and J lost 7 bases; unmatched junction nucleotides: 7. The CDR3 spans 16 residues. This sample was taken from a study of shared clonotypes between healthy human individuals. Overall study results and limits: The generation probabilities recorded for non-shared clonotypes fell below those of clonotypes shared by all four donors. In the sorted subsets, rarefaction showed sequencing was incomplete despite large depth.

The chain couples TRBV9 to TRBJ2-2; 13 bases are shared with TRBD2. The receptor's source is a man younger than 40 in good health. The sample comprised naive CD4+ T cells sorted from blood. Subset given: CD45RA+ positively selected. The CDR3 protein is CASSPTSGRGIGELFF. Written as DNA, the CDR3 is TGTGCCAGCAGCCCCACTAGCGGGAGGGGGATCGGGGAGCTGTTTTTT.